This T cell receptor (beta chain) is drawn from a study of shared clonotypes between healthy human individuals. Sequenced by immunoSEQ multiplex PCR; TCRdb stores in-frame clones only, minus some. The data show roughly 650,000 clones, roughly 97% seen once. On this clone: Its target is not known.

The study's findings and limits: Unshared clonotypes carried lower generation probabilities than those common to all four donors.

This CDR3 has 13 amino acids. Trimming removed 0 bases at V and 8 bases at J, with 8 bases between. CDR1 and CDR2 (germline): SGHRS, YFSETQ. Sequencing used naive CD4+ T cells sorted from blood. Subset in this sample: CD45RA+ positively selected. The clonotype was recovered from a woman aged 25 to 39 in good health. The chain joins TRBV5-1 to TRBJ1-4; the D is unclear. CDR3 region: CASSLGGGEKLFF. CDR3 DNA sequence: TGCGCCAGCAGCTTGGGAGGAGGGGAAAAACTGTTTTTT.